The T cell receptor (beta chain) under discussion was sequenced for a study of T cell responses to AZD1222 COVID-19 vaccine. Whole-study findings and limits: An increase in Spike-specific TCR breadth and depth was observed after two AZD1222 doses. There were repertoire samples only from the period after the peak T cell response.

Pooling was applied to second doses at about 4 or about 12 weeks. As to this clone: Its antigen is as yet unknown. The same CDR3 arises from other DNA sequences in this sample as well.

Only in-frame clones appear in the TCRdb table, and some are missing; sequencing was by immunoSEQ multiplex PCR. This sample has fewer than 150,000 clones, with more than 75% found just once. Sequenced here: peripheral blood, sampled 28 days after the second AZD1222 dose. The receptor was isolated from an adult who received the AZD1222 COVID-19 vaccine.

CDR3: CASSLGGNTEAFF. CDR3 bases: TGTGCCAGCAGTTTAGGGGGTAACACTGAAGCTTTCTTT. The J gene is TRBJ1-1, the V gene TRBV28; weak D call: TRBD1 (5 bases). The CDR3 is made up of 13 amino acids. CDR1 MDHEN and CDR2 SYDVKM come from the germline V gene. Trimming took off 2 bases at V and 2 bases at J, with 6 bases between the two ends.